In this sample, the clone carrying this T cell receptor beta chain turned up a few times. Antigen specificity is unknown. The Oncomine TCR Beta short-read assay was applied to DNA of cultured CD4+ T cells. From the PCR reads, TCRdb called clonotypes with MiXCR, one entry per CDR3 protein. The data contain about 19,000 distinct CDR3 sequences, around 50% of them singletons. V gave up 6 bases and J gave up 6 bases; unmatched junction bases: 9. The CDR3 runs to 14 residues. The germline gives CDR1 MNHNS, CDR2 SASEGT. The source of the sample is a study of vaccination and CD4 T cells after COVID-19. Looking at the study overall: Six male and four female convalescents took part, two of them Hispanic. Spike peptides, overlapping and drawn from SARS-CoV-2, HCoV-NL63, HCoV-OC43 and HCoV-229E, were used to stimulate cells.

As for treatment: roughly 11-day PBMC culture with coronavirus spike peptide pools or control peptides (ViraFEST assay). When nine to ten days of culture had elapsed, CD4+ T cells were isolated by negative selection. The sample was CD4+ T cells from blood, cultured in vitro. The receptor was derived from a human donor who had recovered from COVID-19. This rearrangement joins TRBV6-1 to TRBJ1-2; 8 nucleotides line up with TRBD1. CDR3 protein: CASSLRQGSDGYTF. The CDR3 DNA sequence: TGTGCCAGCAGCCTAAGACAGGGGTCTGATGGCTACACCTTC.